Listed here is a single T cell receptor (beta chain). Its antigen is not yet known. Per-base quality was not reported, and no clone a single base away is much larger than it. The data were obtained in a study of T cell responses to AZD1222 COVID-19 vaccine (dated by TCRdb to the early 2020s). Regarding the research as a whole: TCR sequencing covered fewer than 250 trial participants: approximately 200 given two doses of AZD1222 and 26 given two doses of MenACWY control vaccine. Trial participants were enrolled by age into subgroups of 18-55, 56-69 and 70-plus years, and around 150, 29 and 61 TCR-sequenced participants, respectively, were included in these subgroups. Beyond this particular receptor, the publication reports: Nearly half of unique spike-specific TCRs reportedly recognized epitopes outside regions mutated in the B.1.351 and B.1.1.7 variants. Most participants were white British and females outnumbered males, and the authors suggested that clonal diversity may have been underestimated. Vaccine-associated CD4 TCRs spanned the whole spike protein, with dominant responses in regions 160-218 and 743-854. Because no day 14 peak-response samples were available, repertoires were characterized only after the peak T cell response. Conclusions about previously exposed vaccinees are limited, since just five to seven AZD1222 recipients were seropositive for SARS-CoV-2 at baseline. A significant rise in spike-specific TCR breadth and depth was observed after two AZD1222 doses relative to day 0 and relative to MenACWY recipients. In the small 56-69-year group, the increase in depth fell short of significance, most likely because of low power.

Per the germline V gene, SGHDT is the CDR1 and YYEEEE is the CDR2. V is cut by 4 bases and J by 6 bases, and the space between the germline ends is 4 bases. Counted from cysteine to phenylalanine, this CDR3 has 11 amino acids. Only the CDR3 region is kept as DNA, spanning 33 bases read in frame from base 1. Taken with the paper, the label for time point translates to: about 28 days (+/-7) after the second vaccine dose. AZD1222 recipients with second doses at about 4 weeks or about 12 weeks were pooled, because spike-specific TCR depth and breadth did not differ between schedules. Vaccinee samples were obtained from the UK trials COV001 and COV002, which included a single-blind randomized controlled phase 2/3 trial of AZD1222 (ChAdOx1 nCoV-19) in healthy adults. For TCRbeta chain sequencing, PBMC samples were collected from trial participants at day 0 and at day 28 after the second dose. The CDR3 regions of human TCRbeta chains were analyzed by immunosequencing. The published analysis was carried out like this. Repertoire TCRs were matched against a reference library of SARS-CoV-2-specific TCRs generated with the MIRA antigen-specificity platform. Breadth meant the fraction of unique TCRs that were SARS-CoV-2-associated, whereas depth meant the fraction of total T cells that were SARS-CoV-2-associated. Using the MIRA data, every spike-specific TCR was mapped to the spike region that the TCR reacted to and assigned to either a CD4 or a CD8 class. Log10-transformed breadth and depth values were compared by one-way ANOVA with Sidak's multiple comparisons tests. TCRdb re-hosts the immuneACCESS table, in-frame sequences only. Its copies lack some clones; in the studies checked, an unresolved V gene accounts for under half of them, and the cause for the rest is not known. The V and J calls and clone size are taken from that table; D and trimming were inferred from the DNA. This sample holds roughly 110,000 clones; around nine tenths were observed only once. Around 5.9% of the sample is taken by the ten largest.

The rearranged segments are TRBV5-6 and TRBJ2-2; a confident D gene designation cannot be given. The source material was peripheral blood, sampled 28 days after the second AZD1222 dose. The TCR was taken from an adult who received the AZD1222 COVID-19 vaccine. The CDR3 corresponds to CASSVPGELFF. The nucleotides are TGTGCCAGCAGCGTTCCCGGGGAGCTGTTTTTT. Beyond the CDR3, the reference TRBV5-6 and TRBJ2-2 genes provide the residues; the full variable domain reads: DAGVTQSPTHLIKTRGQQVTLRCSPKSGHDTVSWYQQALGQGPQFIFQYYEEEERQRGNFPDRFSGHQFPNYSSELNVNALLLGDSALYLCASSVPGELFFGEGSRLTVL.